The entry that follows covers one TCR beta chain sequence. The antigen remains undetermined. The read is 3 residues too short to cover the CDR3 end, so that end is filled in from the germline J gene. The data stem from a study of Tregs in tolerant kidney transplant recipients. Notes on the study in general: The small number of patients limits these findings pending further validation. Changing PCR primers prevented nucleotide comparison between some patients' samples.

Clones were read by immunoSEQ multiplex PCR, and TCRdb kept only the in-frame ones, dropping some. Recorded for this sample: some 15,000 clones. Mixed chimerism was transient after nonmyeloablative marrow transplants from related graft donors. Thawed PBMCs were FACS-sorted into unstimulated CD4+CD25+CD127- regulatory T cells, CD4+CD25- non-regulatory cells, CD4 and CD8 cells. This CDR3 is 13 amino acids long. The V gene's germline CDR1 is SEHNR and CDR2 FQNEAQ (reference sequence). This sequence originates from a human patient who received a combined kidney and bone marrow transplant. Part of the T cells may come from the graft donor. Here the sequenced sample was CD8+ T cells from blood (PBMCs), taken 6 months after the transplant. J is TRBJ1-2 and V is TRBV7-9; D is ambiguous. Partial CDR3 DNA: TGTGCCAGCAGCCCCAAGTCAGGCTACGAC. It specifies CASSPKSGYD. The CDR3 in full is CASSPKSGYDYTF.